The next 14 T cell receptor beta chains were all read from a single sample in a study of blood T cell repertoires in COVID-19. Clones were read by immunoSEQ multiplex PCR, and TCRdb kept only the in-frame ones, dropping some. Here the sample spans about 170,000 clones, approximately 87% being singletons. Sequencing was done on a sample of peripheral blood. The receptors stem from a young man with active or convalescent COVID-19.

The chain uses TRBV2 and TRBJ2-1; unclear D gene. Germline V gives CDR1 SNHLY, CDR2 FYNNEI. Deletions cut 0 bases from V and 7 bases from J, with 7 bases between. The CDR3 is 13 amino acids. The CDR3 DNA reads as TGTGCCAGCAGTGAAGCAAGAGCGAATGAGCAGTTCTTC. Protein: CASSEARANEQFF.

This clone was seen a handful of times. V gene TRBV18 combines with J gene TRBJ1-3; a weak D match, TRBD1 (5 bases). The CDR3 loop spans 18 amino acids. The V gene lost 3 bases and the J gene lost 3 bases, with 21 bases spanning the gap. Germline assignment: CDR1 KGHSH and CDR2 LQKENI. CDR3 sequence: CASSPSSPGGSGGNTIYF. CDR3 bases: TGTGCCAGCTCACCTTCATCGCCCGGGGGGAGTGGTGGAAACACCATATATTTT.

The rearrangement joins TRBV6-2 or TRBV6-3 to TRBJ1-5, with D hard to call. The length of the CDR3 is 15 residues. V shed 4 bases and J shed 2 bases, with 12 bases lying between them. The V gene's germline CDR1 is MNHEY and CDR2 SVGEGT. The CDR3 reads CASSSWGDGNQPQHF. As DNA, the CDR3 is TGTGCCAGCAGTTCATGGGGAGATGGCAATCAGCCCCAGCATTTT.

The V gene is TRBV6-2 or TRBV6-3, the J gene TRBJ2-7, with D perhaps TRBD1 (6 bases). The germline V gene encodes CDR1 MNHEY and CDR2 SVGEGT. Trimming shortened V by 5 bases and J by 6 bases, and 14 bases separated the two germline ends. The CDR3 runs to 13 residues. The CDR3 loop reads CASSTGSTGEQYV. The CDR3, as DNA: TGTGCCAGCAGTACAGGGTCCACCGGCGAGCAGTACGTC.

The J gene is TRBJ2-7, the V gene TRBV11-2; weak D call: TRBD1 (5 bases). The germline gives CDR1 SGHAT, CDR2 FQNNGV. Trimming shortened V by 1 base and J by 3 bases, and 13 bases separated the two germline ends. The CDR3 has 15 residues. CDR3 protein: CASSLVSLTGYEQYF. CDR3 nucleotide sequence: TGTGCCAGCAGCTTAGTAAGCCTAACAGGCTACGAGCAGTACTTC.

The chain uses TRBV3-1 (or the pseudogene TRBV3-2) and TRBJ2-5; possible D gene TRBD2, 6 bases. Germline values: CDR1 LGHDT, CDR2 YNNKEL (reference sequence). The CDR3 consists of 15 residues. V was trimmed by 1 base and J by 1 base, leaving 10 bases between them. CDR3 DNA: TGTGCCAGCAGCCAAGGGACGGGACTCCAAGAGACCCAGTACTTC. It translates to CASSQGTGLQETQYF.

In nucleotides, the CDR3 is TGTGCCAGTGGGAGCGGCGCTGGAGATACGCAGTATTTT. It translates to CASGSGAGDTQYF. The chain recombines TRBV19 with TRBJ2-3; weak D call: TRBD2 (5 bases). Per the germline V gene, CDR1 is LNHDA and CDR2 is SQIVND (reference sequence). Trimming left V 8 bases short and J 5 bases short, with 14 bases between. The CDR3 is 13 amino acids.

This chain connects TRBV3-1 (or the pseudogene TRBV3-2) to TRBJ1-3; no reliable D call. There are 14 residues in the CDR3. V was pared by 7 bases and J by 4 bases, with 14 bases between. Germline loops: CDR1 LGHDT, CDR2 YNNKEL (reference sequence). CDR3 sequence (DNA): TGTGCCAGCACCGCTACGCATTCGGGAAACACCATATATTTT. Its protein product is CASTATHSGNTIYF.

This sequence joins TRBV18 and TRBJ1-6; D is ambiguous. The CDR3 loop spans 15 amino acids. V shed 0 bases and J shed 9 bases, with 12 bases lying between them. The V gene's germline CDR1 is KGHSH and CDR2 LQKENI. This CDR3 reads CASSPPIGEGSPLHF. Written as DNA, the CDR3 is TGTGCCAGCTCACCACCGATAGGAGAGGGTTCACCCCTCCACTTT.

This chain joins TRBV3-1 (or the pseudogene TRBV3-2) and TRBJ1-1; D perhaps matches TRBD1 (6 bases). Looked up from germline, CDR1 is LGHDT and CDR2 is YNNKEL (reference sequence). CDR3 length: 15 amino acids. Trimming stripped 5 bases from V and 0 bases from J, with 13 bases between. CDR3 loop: CASSWGTKMNTEAFF. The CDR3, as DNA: TGTGCCAGCAGCTGGGGGACAAAGATGAACACTGAAGCTTTCTTT.

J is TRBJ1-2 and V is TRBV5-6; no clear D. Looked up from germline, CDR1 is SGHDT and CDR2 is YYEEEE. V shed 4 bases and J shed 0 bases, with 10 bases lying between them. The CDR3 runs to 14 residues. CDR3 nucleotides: TGTGCCAGCAGCCGCGACCTAGCTAACTATGGCTACACCTTC. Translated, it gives CASSRDLANYGYTF. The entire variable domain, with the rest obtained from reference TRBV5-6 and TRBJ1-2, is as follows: DAGVTQSPTHLIKTRGQQVTLRCSPKSGHDTVSWYQQALGQGPQFIFQYYEEEERQRGNFPDRFSGHQFPNYSSELNVNALLLGDSALYLCASSRDLANYGYTFGSGTRLTVV.

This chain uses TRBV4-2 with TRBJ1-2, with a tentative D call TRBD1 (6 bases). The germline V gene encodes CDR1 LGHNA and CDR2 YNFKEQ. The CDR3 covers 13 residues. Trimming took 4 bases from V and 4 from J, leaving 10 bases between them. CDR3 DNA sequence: TGTGCCAGCAGCCTCGGGGGGCCCTATGGCTACACCTTC. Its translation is CASSLGGPYGYTF.

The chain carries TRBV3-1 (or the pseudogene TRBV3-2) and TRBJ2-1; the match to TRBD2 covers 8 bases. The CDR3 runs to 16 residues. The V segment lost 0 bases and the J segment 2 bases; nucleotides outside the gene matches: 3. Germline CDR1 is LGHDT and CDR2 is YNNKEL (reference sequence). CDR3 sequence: CASSQELREAYNEQFF. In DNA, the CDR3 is TGTGCCAGCAGCCAAGAGCTGCGGGAGGCCTACAATGAGCAGTTCTTC.

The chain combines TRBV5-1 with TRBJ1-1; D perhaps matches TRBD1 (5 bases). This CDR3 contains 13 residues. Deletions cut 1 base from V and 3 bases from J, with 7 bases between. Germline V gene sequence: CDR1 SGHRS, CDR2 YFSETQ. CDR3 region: CASSLIGDTEAFF. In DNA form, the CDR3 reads TGCGCCAGCAGCTTGATAGGGGACACTGAAGCTTTCTTT.